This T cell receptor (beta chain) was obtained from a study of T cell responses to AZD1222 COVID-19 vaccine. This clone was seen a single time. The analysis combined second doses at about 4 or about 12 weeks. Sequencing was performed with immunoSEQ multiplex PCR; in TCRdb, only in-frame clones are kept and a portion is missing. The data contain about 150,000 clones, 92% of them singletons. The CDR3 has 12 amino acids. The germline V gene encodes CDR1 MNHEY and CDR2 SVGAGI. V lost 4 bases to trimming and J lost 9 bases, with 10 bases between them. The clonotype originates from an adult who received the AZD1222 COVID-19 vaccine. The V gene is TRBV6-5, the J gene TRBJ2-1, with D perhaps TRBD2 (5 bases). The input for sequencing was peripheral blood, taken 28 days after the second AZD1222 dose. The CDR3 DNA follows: TGTGCCAGCAGTTCCGGGATGGGTGAGCAGTTCTTC. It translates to CASSSGMGEQFF.